Shown below are 20 T cell receptor beta chains from a single sample sequenced in a study of T cells in Graves' hyperthyroidism and ophthalmopathy. What was amplified from RNA transcripts were TCR beta CDR3 regions. The HTBI primer set was used in a first-round RT-PCR of the TCR CDR3. TCRdb called the multiplex PCR reads again in MiXCR, with one record for every CDR3 protein. The data show approximately 380,000 distinct CDR3 sequences, roughly 19% seen once. The sequenced sample consisted of blood. These receptors originate from a woman aged 18-30 years with Graves' hyperthyroidism.

This clonotype was counted at least ten times. V gene TRBV20-1 combines with J gene TRBJ1-1; TRBD1 is a possible D gene (5 bases). Germline V CDR1 and CDR2: DFQATT, SNEGSKA (reference sequence). The V and J ends lost 0 bases and 2 bases respectively, with 10 bases between them. This CDR3 is 14 amino acids long. Here the CDR3 reads CSARDLQVNTEAFF. The CDR3 region has the DNA TGCAGTGCTAGAGACTTACAGGTAAACACTGAAGCTTTCTTT.

This clonotype was counted many times. The chain has TRBV10-3 and TRBJ2-3; no reliable D call. CDR3 length: 14 residues. Germline loops: CDR1 ENHRY, CDR2 SYGVKD. Trimming pared 0 bases from V and 3 bases from J, leaving 7 bases between. The CDR3 here is CAISESVGTDTQYF. The CDR3 coding sequence is TGTGCCATCAGTGAGTCTGTAGGGACAGATACGCAGTATTTT.

In this sample, this clonotype turned up a few times. This rearrangement joins TRBV11-1 to TRBJ2-7, with D tentatively TRBD2 (6 bases). Trimming removed 5 bases from V and 0 bases from J, with 20 bases in between. CDR1 and CDR2 from the germline V gene are SGHAT and FQDESV (reference sequence). There are 17 residues in the CDR3. This chain's CDR3 is CASSPGWSRDFSYEQYF. CDR3 sequence (DNA): TGTGCCAGCAGCCCAGGTTGGAGCCGGGACTTCTCCTACGAGCAGTACTTC.

The chain uses TRBV28 and TRBJ1-5; tentatively, D is TRBD1 (6 bases). CDR3 size: 15 residues. Per the germline V gene, CDR1 is MDHEN and CDR2 is SYDVKM. Trimming removed 0 bases from V and 1 base from J, with 7 bases in between. The CDR3 reads CASSLWTGSNQPQHF. The CDR3 nucleotides read TGTGCCAGCAGTTTATGGACAGGAAGCAATCAGCCCCAGCATTTT.

This clonotype was counted only a few times. The chain combines TRBV7-2 with TRBJ1-3, with D possibly TRBD1 on 5 matching bases. The CDR3 length is 15 residues. The germline V gene encodes CDR1 SGHTA and CDR2 FQGNSA. Trimming cost V 0 bases and J 3 bases, with 9 bases left between them. The CDR3 is CASSLAGAGGNTIYF. The CDR3 DNA reads TGTGCCAGCAGCTTAGCCGGGGCGGGTGGAAACACCATATATTTT.

This clonotype showed up many times. This chain connects TRBV28 to TRBJ2-7; TRBD2 might be the D (6 bases). The length of the CDR3 is 16 residues. V gave up 2 bases and J gave up 6 bases, with 20 bases separating them. Germline CDR1 MDHEN, CDR2 SYDVKM. CDR3 amino acids: CASSLDPNGRSSEQYF. In DNA, the CDR3 is TGTGCCAGCAGTTTAGACCCGAACGGGAGAAGCAGCGAGCAGTACTTC.

This clonotype has a handful of counts. CDR3 in amino acids: CASKTGGHTDTQYF. CDR3 in DNA: TGCGCCAGCAAGACGGGGGGCCACACAGATACGCAGTATTTT. The V gene is TRBV5-1, the J gene TRBJ2-3; perhaps TRBD2 as D (7 bases). V lost 6 bases, J lost 2 bases, and 13 bases lay in between. CDR3 size: 14 residues. Germline V gene lookup returns CDR1 SGHRS and CDR2 YFSETQ.

This clonotype was counted many times. The chain uses TRBV5-6 and TRBJ1-1; no firm D call. V gave up 1 base and J gave up 6 bases, with 10 bases separating them. Per the germline V gene, CDR1 is SGHDT and CDR2 is YYEEEE. The CDR3 spans 13 residues. The CDR3 DNA sequence: TGTGCCAGCAGCTTGTGGCAGGCGGCTGAAGCTTTCTTT. This codes for CASSLWQAAEAFF.

The chain has TRBV6-1 and TRBJ1-3; possibly TRBD1 for D (5 bases). The CDR3 covers 16 residues. Germline lookup yields CDR1 MNHNS and CDR2 SASEGT. With 6 bases removed from V and 0 bases from J, the gap between germline ends came to 15 bases. This CDR3 is CASRKSRGPSGNTIYF. CDR3 DNA sequence: TGTGCCAGCAGGAAATCGCGGGGACCCTCTGGAAACACCATATATTTT.

This clonotype was observed many times. CDR3 region: CASSSGTGGTQPQHF. DNA for the CDR3: TGTGCCAGCAGCTCAGGCACAGGGGGCACTCAGCCCCAGCATTTT. The chain couples TRBV7-2 to TRBJ1-5; TRBD1 matches 9 bases. The V gene's germline CDR1 is SGHTA and CDR2 FQGNSA. This CDR3 is 15 amino acids long. The V and J ends lost 4 bases and 6 bases, in that order; junction bases with no gene match: 7.

This clonotype was observed at least ten times. The chain links TRBV6-1 to TRBJ2-3, with a tentative D call TRBD2 (6 bases). This CDR3 comprises 16 residues. Germline V gives CDR1 MNHNS, CDR2 SASEGT. The germline V and J ends were trimmed by 2 bases and 3 bases, with 15 bases remaining between them. For the CDR3, the DNA is TGTGCCAGCAGTGAATCTGGAGGGACGGGTACAGATACGCAGTATTTT. Translating it yields CASSESGGTGTDTQYF.

This clonotype was counted many times. The chain couples TRBV20-1 to TRBJ2-5; D is unresolved. This CDR3 is built from 12 residues. The V gene lost 6 bases and the J gene lost 3 bases, with 11 bases spanning the gap. Per germline, CDR1 DFQATT and CDR2 SNEGSKA (reference sequence). CDR3 sequence reads: CSATNLEETQYF. CDR3 in DNA: TGCAGTGCCACCAACCTCGAAGAGACCCAGTACTTC.

This clonotype appeared many times. The J gene is TRBJ1-2, the V gene TRBV12-3 or TRBV12-4; 7 nucleotides agree with TRBD1. The CDR3 has 13 amino acids. Trimming cost V 4 bases and J 5 bases; bases outside gene matches: 4. The CDR3 region has the DNA TGTGCCAGCAGTTCCACGGGACAGTATGGCTACACCTTC. This sequence encodes CASSSTGQYGYTF.

This clonotype was counted ten times or more. The V and J genes are TRBV4-1 and TRBJ2-7, with a tentative D call TRBD2 (5 bases). Trimming took 1 base from V and 6 from J, leaving 10 bases between them. Germline values: CDR1 MGHRA, CDR2 YSYEKL. This CDR3 is built from 13 residues. The CDR3 is CASSQAEESEQYF. In DNA form, the CDR3 reads TGCGCCAGCAGCCAAGCGGAGGAGAGCGAGCAGTACTTC.

This clonotype was detected only a few times. This chain connects TRBV12-3 or TRBV12-4 to TRBJ1-1; 10 positions match TRBD1. The CDR3 is made up of 12 amino acids. V was clipped by 5 bases and J by 10 bases; unmatched bases: 4. In DNA, the CDR3 is TGTGCCAGCAGTCGACAGGGGGCAAGAGCTTTCTTT. Protein: CASSRQGARAFF.

This clonotype was observed many times. The chain is built from TRBV20-1 and TRBJ2-5, with D maybe TRBD1 (6 bases). CDR1 DFQATT and CDR2 SNEGSKA come from the germline V gene (reference sequence). The length of the CDR3 is 13 residues. The ends were cut back, 5 bases at V and 0 bases at J, with 10 bases in the middle. CDR3 DNA: TGCAGTGCTGCCCGGGACAACCAAGAGACCCAGTACTTC. It translates to CSAARDNQETQYF.

This clonotype was observed many times. This chain joins TRBV6-1 and TRBJ2-7; 12 nucleotides agree with TRBD2. The CDR3 contains 15 residues. Germline CDR1 MNHNS, CDR2 SASEGT. Trimming at V came to 6 bases and at J to 1 base, leaving 4 bases not matched to a gene. CDR3 sequence reads: CASSLGLAGSYEQYF. Written as DNA, the CDR3 is TGTGCCAGCAGCCTGGGACTAGCGGGTTCCTACGAGCAGTACTTC.

This clonotype has just a few counts. The chain uses TRBV28 and TRBJ2-5; D possibly corresponds to TRBD1 (6 bases). The germline V gene encodes CDR1 MDHEN and CDR2 SYDVKM. The CDR3 loop spans 14 amino acids. V lost 3 bases and J 1 base, leaving 9 bases between the germline ends. CDR3 coding DNA: TGTGCCAGCAGTTTGAAAGGGGGCCAAGAGACCCAGTACTTC. Amino acids: CASSLKGGQETQYF.

This clonotype showed up many times. The chain is built from TRBV27 and TRBJ2-7; 7 bases line up with TRBD1. V was clipped by 6 bases and J by 2 bases; unmatched bases: 16. Germline-derived CDR1 and CDR2 are MNHEY and SMNVEV (reference sequence). This CDR3 has 17 amino acids. The CDR3 DNA sequence: TGTGCCAGCAGCCCGACCGACGGGACAGCAAGAACCTACGAGCAGTACTTC. Its protein product is CASSPTDGTARTYEQYF.

The chain has TRBV6-5 and TRBJ2-7; TRBD2 aligns across 7 bases. The ends lost 2 bases at V and 3 bases at J; junction bases unmatched: 4. This CDR3 comprises 14 residues. The germline V gene encodes CDR1 MNHEY and CDR2 SVGAGI. This CDR3 is CASSYEASGYEQYF. DNA of the CDR3: TGTGCCAGCAGTTACGAGGCTAGCGGCTACGAGCAGTACTTC.